The sequence of this T cell receptor beta chain was determined in a study of T cell responses to AZD1222 COVID-19 vaccine. Points from the study as a whole: In the spike-specific TCR repertoire, nearly half reportedly target unmutated variant regions.

Germline CDR1 reads MGHRA; CDR2 reads YSYEKL. V was trimmed by 0 bases and J by 3 bases, leaving 12 bases between them. This CDR3 contains 15 residues. Clones were sequenced by immunoSEQ multiplex PCR, and TCRdb holds only the in-frame ones, with some missing. The top ten hold less than 1.3% of the sample, which has about 170,000 clones, about 83% seen once. Concerning this clone itself: Its antigen is currently unknown.

The chain employs TRBV4-1 and TRBJ2-7; possibly TRBD2 for D (5 bases). The source is an adult who received the AZD1222 COVID-19 vaccine. The source was peripheral blood, collected 28 days after the second AZD1222 dose. The CDR3 DNA is TGCGCCAGCAGCCAAGAAGGCCTAGCCAGCTACGAGCAGTACTTC. Translation gives CASSQEGLASYEQYF.